These 20 T cell receptor beta chains were all obtained from the same sample, sequenced in a study of T cell responses to AZD1222 COVID-19 vaccine. Profiling relied on immunoSEQ multiplex PCR, and the TCRdb table lists in-frame clones only, not all of them. The sample consists of over 100,000 clones, 80% to 90% of them appearing once. The source was peripheral blood, collected on day 0 of AZD1222 vaccination. These receptors originate from an adult in good health.

This rearrangement joins TRBV11-3 to TRBJ2-7; 10 bases match TRBD1. The germline gives CDR1 SGHNT, CDR2 YENEEA. This CDR3 contains 14 residues. V lost 3 bases, J lost 6 bases, and 5 bases stayed unmatched. CDR3 coding DNA: TGTGCCAGCAGCTTGGGACAGGGGTCCGGCGAGCAGTACTTC. It encodes CASSLGQGSGEQYF.

This chain joins TRBV18 and TRBJ2-5; D is ambiguous. CDR3 length: 15 amino acids. Looked up from germline, CDR1 is KGHSH and CDR2 is LQKENI. V shed 3 bases and J shed 2 bases, with 13 bases lying between them. As DNA, the CDR3 is TGTGCCAGCTCACCCCCGTGGGCAGTACAAGAGACCCAGTACTTC. This encodes CASSPPWAVQETQYF.

The CDR3 DNA sequence: TGTGCCAGCAGCCAAACCCCTTACAGGGGGCCTGGAAACACCATATATTTT. Its translation: CASSQTPYRGPGNTIYF. The V call is TRBV14, the J call TRBJ1-3; 9 nucleotides line up with TRBD1. Trimming took 2 bases from V and 2 from J; bases not matched to a gene: 7. In germline, CDR1 is SGHDN, CDR2 FVKESK. The CDR3 has 17 residues.

The chain recombines TRBV7-7 with TRBJ1-5; 11 bases fit TRBD1. The CDR3 has 13 amino acids. CDR1 is SSHAT and CDR2 is FNYEAQ in the germline V gene (reference sequence). The CDR3 reads CANPDRGRQPQHF. The CDR3, as DNA: TGTGCTAACCCGGACAGGGGGCGTCAGCCCCAGCATTTT.

The chain employs TRBV2 and TRBJ1-2; maybe TRBD1 (5 bases). The germline CDR1 and CDR2 sequences are SNHLY and FYNNEI. The CDR3 is 12 residues long. V shed 6 bases and J shed 5 bases, with 10 bases lying between them. The CDR3 here is CASRGVEYGYTF. The CDR3 DNA sequence: TGTGCCAGCAGGGGGGTAGAGTATGGCTACACCTTC.

This clone appeared once. V gene TRBV6-2 or TRBV6-3 combines with J gene TRBJ1-1; D uncertain. Trimming cost V 5 bases and J 6 bases, with 13 bases left between them. CDR3 length: 13 amino acids. CDR1 is MNHEY and CDR2 is SVGEGT in the germline V gene. The CDR3 sequence: CASSPTSGSEAFF. The CDR3 coding sequence is TGTGCCAGCAGTCCAACCTCGGGATCTGAAGCTTTCTTT.

The genes are TRBV28 and TRBJ1-1; D remains unclear. Trimming pared 6 bases from V and 3 bases from J, leaving 8 bases between. Germline CDR1 MDHEN, CDR2 SYDVKM. The CDR3 is made up of 12 amino acids. CDR3 loop: CASRSGYTEAFF. In DNA, the CDR3 is TGTGCCAGCAGATCGGGTTACACTGAAGCTTTCTTT.

The rearrangement joins TRBV28 to TRBJ2-5; D assignment may be TRBD1 or TRBD2 (5 bases each). V was pared by 5 bases and J by 2 bases, with 15 bases between. Germline lookup yields CDR1 MDHEN and CDR2 SYDVKM. CDR3 length: 15 amino acids. Written as DNA, the CDR3 is TGTGCCAGCAGTCAACCGGGACGGTCACAAGAGACCCAGTACTTC. Translated: CASSQPGRSQETQYF.

The J gene is TRBJ2-7, the V gene TRBV6-5; TRBD1 matches at 7 bases. V lost 4 bases, J lost 7 bases, and 4 bases stayed unmatched. The length of the CDR3 is 12 residues. From germline, CDR1 is MNHEY and CDR2 SVGAGI. CDR3 DNA sequence: TGTGCCAGCAGTTTCCGACAGGGTGAGCAGTACTTC. The encoded protein is CASSFRQGEQYF.

The rearrangement links TRBV27 to TRBJ2-1; D uncertain. The CDR3 contains 15 residues. V gave up 2 bases and J gave up 8 bases, with 16 bases separating them. Germline V gene data show CDR1 as MNHEY and CDR2 as SMNVEV (reference sequence). CDR3 bases: TGTGCCAGCAGTTTAGTCCTGATCACTCGGCATGAGCAGTTCTTC. Translated, it gives CASSLVLITRHEQFF.

The chain uses TRBV28 and TRBJ2-3; perhaps TRBD1 as D (6 bases). The length of the CDR3 is 12 residues. V was clipped by 6 bases and J by 5 bases, with 9 bases between them. Per the germline V gene, CDR1 is MDHEN and CDR2 is SYDVKM. The CDR3 is CASRRTVDTQYF. DNA of the CDR3: TGTGCCAGCAGACGGACAGTAGATACGCAGTATTTT.

J is TRBJ1-5 and V is TRBV24-1, with TRBD1 as a possible D gene (5 bases). Germline V gene data show CDR1 as KGHDR and CDR2 as SFDVKD. Trimming pared 5 bases from V and 4 bases from J, leaving 8 bases between. CDR3 length: 13 residues. In nucleotides, the CDR3 is TGTGCCACCAGTGGACAGATTAATCAGCCCCAGCATTTT. It codes for CATSGQINQPQHF.

The sample holds one count of this clone. This chain uses TRBV5-1 with TRBJ2-1, with TRBD1 matching 9 bases. The J segment lost 7 bases and the V segment lost 0 bases, leaving 5 bases of the junction unmatched. CDR3 length equals 15 residues. The germline V gene has CDR1 SGHRS and CDR2 YFSETQ. CDR3 nucleotide sequence: TGCGCCAGCAGCTTGGTGGCCGGGACAGGGAATGAGCAGTTCTTC. This translates into CASSLVAGTGNEQFF.

The J gene is TRBJ1-5, the V gene TRBV9; TRBD1 might be the D (5 bases). The V and J ends lost 4 bases and 5 bases respectively, with 16 bases between them. Per the germline V gene, CDR1 is SGDLS and CDR2 is YYNGEE. This CDR3 has 15 amino acids. In DNA form, the CDR3 reads TGTGCCAGCAGCCCCGAGGGGTCCAGTTATCAGCCCCAGCATTTT. Amino acids: CASSPEGSSYQPQHF.

The gene calls are TRBV7-2 and TRBJ2-7, with D possibly matching TRBD1 (5 bases). The V gene lost 1 base and the J gene lost 2 bases, with 12 bases spanning the gap. The CDR3 is 15 amino acids. The germline V gene has CDR1 SGHTA and CDR2 FQGNSA. The CDR3 DNA reads as TGTGCCAGCAGCTTAGTCCCCCAGGGAACCTACGAGCAGTACTTC. Protein product: CASSLVPQGTYEQYF. The full variable domain, with the rest looked up from reference TRBV7-2 and TRBJ2-7, is GAGVSQSPSNKVTEKGKDVELRCDPISGHTALYWYRQSLGQGLEFLIYFQGNSAPDKSGLPSDRFSAERTGGSVSTLTIQRTQQEDSAVYLCASSLVPQGTYEQYFGPGTRLTVT.

This chain connects TRBV7-9 to TRBJ2-5; D call uncertain. CDR1 and CDR2 (germline): SEHNR, FQNEAQ (reference sequence). Trimming left V 1 base short and J 4 bases short, with 7 bases between. This CDR3 spans 13 amino acids. The CDR3 here is CASSLVGTETQYF. The CDR3 DNA follows: TGTGCCAGCAGCTTAGTAGGAACAGAGACCCAGTACTTC.

About this clone: The junction departs from the called germline gene at one end, perhaps through a read error. J is TRBJ2-5 and V is TRBV6-2 or TRBV6-3; a possible D gene is TRBD2 (5 bases). The germline CDR1 and CDR2 sequences are MNHEY and SVGEGT. There are 14 residues in the CDR3. The CDR3 is CAGSYPDYQETQYF. In DNA, the CDR3 is TGTGCCGGCAGTTACCCGGACTACCAAGAGACCCAGTACTTC.

This clone appeared a single time. The chain couples TRBV5-1 to TRBJ2-3, with 11 bases aligning to TRBD2. The CDR3 spans 14 residues. Looked up from germline, CDR1 is SGHRS and CDR2 is YFSETQ. The ends lost 7 bases at V and 1 base at J; junction bases unmatched: 2. CDR3 protein: CASFSGGGTDTQYF. As DNA, the CDR3 is TGCGCCAGCTTTAGCGGGGGGGGCACAGATACGCAGTATTTT.

The chain couples TRBV6-1 to TRBJ1-2, with D tentatively TRBD1 (6 bases). Trimming removed 2 bases from V and 8 bases from J, with 18 bases in between. The CDR3 runs to 15 residues. The V gene's germline CDR1 is MNHNS and CDR2 SASEGT. CDR3 DNA: TGTGCCAGCAGTGAAATTCAGTCGGGGGCTCGAGGCTACACCTTC. Translation gives CASSEIQSGARGYTF.

The chain couples TRBV9 to TRBJ1-5; 9 bases line up with TRBD1. Per the germline V gene, CDR1 is SGDLS and CDR2 is YYNGEE. The CDR3 extends over 17 amino acids. The trim removed 2 bases at V and 2 bases at J, leaving 8 bases unmatched. The CDR3 DNA is TGTGCCAGCAGCGTGGGGGACAGGGAGTTGGGCAATCAGCCCCAGCATTTT. Translating it yields CASSVGDRELGNQPQHF.